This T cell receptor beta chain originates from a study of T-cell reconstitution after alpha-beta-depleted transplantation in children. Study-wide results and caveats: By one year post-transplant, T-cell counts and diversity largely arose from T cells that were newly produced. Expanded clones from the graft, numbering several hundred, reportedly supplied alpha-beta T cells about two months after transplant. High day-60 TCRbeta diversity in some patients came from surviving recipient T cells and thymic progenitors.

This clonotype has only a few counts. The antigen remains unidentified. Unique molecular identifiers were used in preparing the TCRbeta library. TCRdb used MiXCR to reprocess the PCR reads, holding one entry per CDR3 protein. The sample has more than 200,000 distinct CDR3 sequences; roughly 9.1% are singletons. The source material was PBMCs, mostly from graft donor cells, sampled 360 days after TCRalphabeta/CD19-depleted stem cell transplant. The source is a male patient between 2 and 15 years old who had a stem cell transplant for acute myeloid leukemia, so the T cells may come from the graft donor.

CDR3 in DNA: TGTGCCATCAGCCCCTACCCCGGTGGGCAGTACGAGCAGTACTTC. Amino acid sequence: CAISPYPGGQYEQYF. J is TRBJ2-7 and V is TRBV10-3, with D unresolved. V lost 6 bases, J lost 4 bases, and 19 bases lay in between. Germline values: CDR1 ENHRY, CDR2 SYGVKD. The CDR3 consists of 15 residues.